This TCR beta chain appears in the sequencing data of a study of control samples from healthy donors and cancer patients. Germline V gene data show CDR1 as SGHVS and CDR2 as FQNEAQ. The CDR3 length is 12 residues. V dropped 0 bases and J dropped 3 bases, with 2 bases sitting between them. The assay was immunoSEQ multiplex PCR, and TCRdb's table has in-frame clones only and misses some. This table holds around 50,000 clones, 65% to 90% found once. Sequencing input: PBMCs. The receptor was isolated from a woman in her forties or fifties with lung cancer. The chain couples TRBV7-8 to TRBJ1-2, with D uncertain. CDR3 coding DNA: TGTGCCAGCAGCTTAGCGGACTATGGCTACACCTTC. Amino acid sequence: CASSLADYGYTF.